A selection of T cell receptor beta chains follows, all from one sample in a study of regulatory T cells in long-lasting Graves disease. TCRdb redid the calling of the multiplex PCR reads with MiXCR, one entry per CDR3 protein. Here the sample spans over 500,000 distinct CDR3 sequences, 15% to 20% being singletons. In addition, the sample was reused for a study of T cells in Graves' hyperthyroidism and ophthalmopathy.

Sequencing was performed on peripheral blood mononuclear cells (PBMCs), taken at new diagnosis, from a patient treated with antithyroid drugs. These receptors came from a woman aged 25 to 45 with Graves disease. Each CDR3 is given with its conserved first and last residue. A D gene is named only where the DNA matches it firmly. Part of the rows lack a size; the others show once, few, many or a class for expanded clones.

clone_size,v_call,d_call,j_call,cdr3_nt,cdr3_aa
NA,TRBV6-1,TRBD1,TRBJ2-5,TGTGCCAGCGGGGACAGTGAGACCCAGTACTTC,CASGDSETQYF
few,TRBV20-1,TRBD2,TRBJ2-3,TGCAGTGCTAGAGACCCCAGCGGGAGTGCCGATACGCAGTATTTT,CSARDPSGSADTQYF
NA,TRBV11-2,NA,TRBJ2-2,TGTGCCAGCAGCTTAGAAGCCATCGTAACCGGGGAGCTGTTTTTT,CASSLEAIVTGELFF
many,TRBV6-1,TRBD1,TRBJ1-4,TGTGCCAGTACTTTCGGGACAGGGGAGGAAAAACTGTTTTTT,CASTFGTGEEKLFF
many,TRBV28,NA,TRBJ1-1,TGTGCCACCTCACAGGGACTTGGTGAAGCTTTCTTT,CATSQGLGEAFF
few,TRBV20-1,TRBD1,TRBJ1-5,TGCAGTGCTAGAGACAGGAGATTATACAGGGGGAGTAAGGGCAATCAGCCCCAGCATTTT,CSARDRRLYRGSKGNQPQHF
many,TRBV7-2,TRBD2,TRBJ2-7,TGTGCCAGCAGCTCGCCGGGACTAGCTTACGAGCAGTACTTC,CASSSPGLAYEQYF
many,TRBV28,NA,TRBJ2-7,TGTGCCAGCAGTTCCCGGGACATCGGGTACGAGCAGTACTTC,CASSSRDIGYEQYF
few,TRBV5-1,TRBD2,TRBJ2-1,TGCGCCAGCAGCTTCTTCCTAGCGGGAGGTGGGCAGTTCTTC,CASSFFLAGGGQFF
NA,TRBV3-1,NA,TRBJ1-1,TGTGCCAGCAGCCAAGAAGGCAGATTGAACACTGAAGCTTTCTTT,CASSQEGRLNTEAFF
many,TRBV28,NA,TRBJ1-2,TGTGCCGCCAGTTTTAGGTATGGCTACACCTTC,CAASFRYGYTF
many,TRBV7-8,TRBD1,TRBJ1-1,TGTGCCAGCAGGGAGGACAGGCTGAACACTGAAGCTTTCTTT,CASREDRLNTEAFF
few,TRBV7-8,NA,TRBJ2-2,TGTGCCAGCAGCCCGGGGCGCGGGAAGGTCGGGGAGCTGTTTTTT,CASSPGRGKVGELFF
many,TRBV29-1,NA,TRBJ2-2,TGCAGCGTGGATGGGGGCCTCGGCACCGGGGAGCTGTTTTTT,CSVDGGLGTGELFF
few,TRBV6-5,NA,TRBJ2-2,TGTGCCAGCAGTTCCTCAACCCTCCTCTGGACAGCTACAATGAGTCCTGGGGAGCTGTTTTTT,CASSSSTLLWTATMSPGELFF
many,TRBV5-1,NA,TRBJ2-1,TGCGCCAGCAGCTCAGGGTGGCTACTCAATGAGCAGTTCTTC,CASSSGWLLNEQFF
few,TRBV20-1,NA,TRBJ1-1,TGCAGTGCTAGAATGGGCAGCTCCTACCAGGGTGAAGCTTTCTTT,CSARMGSSYQGEAFF
NA,TRBV6-2/TRBV6-3,TRBD1,TRBJ1-2,TGTGCCAGCAGAGACGGGACAGGGGGGTTCTATGGCTACACCTTC,CASRDGTGGFYGYTF
NA,TRBV7-3,NA,TRBJ2-2,TGTGCCAGCAGCGTAACCTCAGGGATTAAAACCGGGGAGCTGTTTTTT,CASSVTSGIKTGELFF
NA,TRBV7-6,NA,TRBJ2-6,TGTGCCAGCAGCCAAAGTCTAGAGACAGGCATCTCTGGGGCCAACGTCCTGACTTTC,CASSQSLETGISGANVLTF
many,TRBV20-1,NA,TRBJ2-5,TGCAGTGCTAGAGTATCGGGCCTCCAAGAGACCCAGTACTTC,CSARVSGLQETQYF
NA,TRBV9,NA,TRBJ2-2,TGTGCCAGCAGCGTAGACCTTGGGGCGAACACCGGGGAGCTGTTTTTT,CASSVDLGANTGELFF
many,TRBV28,TRBD2,TRBJ2-1,TGTGCCAGCGCACATCGGACTAGCGGGAATGAGCAGTTCTTC,CASAHRTSGNEQFF
many,TRBV11-3,NA,TRBJ2-1,TGTGCCAGCAGCTCGGAAGACAGTCCCTACAATGAGCAGTTCTTC,CASSSEDSPYNEQFF
many,TRBV5-1,TRBD2,TRBJ2-1,TGCGCCAGCAGCCCGACTAGCGTACCTCCAGTGGGTGAGCAGTTCTTC,CASSPTSVPPVGEQFF
NA,TRBV20-1,TRBD2,TRBJ2-4,TGCAGTGCTAGCCCCCCCGGGACTAGCGGGAGGGTCGGGAAGGCCAAAAACATTCAGTACTTC,CSASPPGTSGRVGKAKNIQYF
NA,TRBV20-1,TRBD1,TRBJ1-5,TGCAGTGCTAATACAGGGGGGCGGAATCAGCCCCAGCATTTT,CSANTGGRNQPQHF
many,TRBV20-1,TRBD1,TRBJ2-1,TGCAGTGCTTCCCTCGTTATGGACAGGGCCTACAATGAGCAGTTCTTC,CSASLVMDRAYNEQFF
many,TRBV28,NA,TRBJ2-3,TGTGCCAGCAGTTTGAGCGGGCATTTCGGATATACGCAGTATTTT,CASSLSGHFGYTQYF
many,TRBV5-6,NA,TRBJ2-5,TGTGCCAGCAGCTTGGTCTGGGTAGGGGCGGAGACCCAGTACTTC,CASSLVWVGAETQYF
NA,TRBV9,NA,TRBJ2-7,TGTGCCAGCAGTCGAGGGAGCGAAGTCCCCTACGAGCAGTACTTC,CASSRGSEVPYEQYF
NA,TRBV3-1,NA,TRBJ2-5,TGTGCCAGCAGCTATCCGACGGGGGTGTACCAAGAGACCCAGTACTTC,CASSYPTGVYQETQYF
NA,TRBV3-1,TRBD2,TRBJ2-1,TGTGCCAGCAGCCAAGATCTGTCTAGCGGGAGGGGTTACAATGAGCAGTTCTTC,CASSQDLSSGRGYNEQFF
NA,TRBV28,TRBD2,TRBJ2-3,TGTGCCAGCAGAATTCTTAGCGGGAGGGATATGGGGACAGATACGCAGTATTTT,CASRILSGRDMGTDTQYF
few,TRBV14,NA,TRBJ2-1,TGTGCCAGCAGCCAAATGACAGCGACCTTCTCCTACAATGAGCAGTTCTTC,CASSQMTATFSYNEQFF
few,TRBV7-9,TRBD1,TRBJ1-6,TGTGCCAGCCGACACATATCCGGGACAGTTAATTCACCCCTCCACTTT,CASRHISGTVNSPLHF
NA,TRBV20-1,TRBD1,TRBJ2-1,TGCAGTGCAACGGACAGGTGGGATGAGCAGTTCTTC,CSATDRWDEQFF
NA,TRBV2,NA,TRBJ1-1,TGTGCCAGTCCCTCGGGATTTAACACTGAAGCTTTCTTT,CASPSGFNTEAFF
few,TRBV5-1,NA,TRBJ1-2,TGCGCCAGCTCAGCAGGGGTTGGCTACACCTTC,CASSAGVGYTF
NA,TRBV5-1,NA,TRBJ1-4,TGTGCCAGCAGCTTGGATCCCTCGTTAACAACTAATGAAAAACTGTTTTTT,CASSLDPSLTTNEKLFF
few,TRBV20-1,NA,TRBJ2-6,TGCAGTGCTAGTCATGGGGGATCTGGGGCCAACGTCCTGACTTTC,CSASHGGSGANVLTF
many,TRBV11-2,NA,TRBJ1-2,TGTGCCAGCAGCACAACAGGGTCACGCACCTTC,CASSTTGSRTF
once,TRBV19,NA,TRBJ2-2,TGTGCCAGTAGTATAGGTCCCGGGGAGCTGTTTTTT,CASSIGPGELFF
few,TRBV20-1,NA,TRBJ2-1,TGCAGTGCTAATTTGGTTCGGATTATGGGGATTTGGGACAATGAGCAGTTCTTC,CSANLVRIMGIWDNEQFF
few,TRBV4-1,TRBD2,TRBJ2-2,TGCGCCAGCAGCCCCGCCCCGGGGGGGAAAGAGTCCGGGGAGCTGTTTTTT,CASSPAPGGKESGELFF
many,TRBV5-1,TRBD1,TRBJ2-7,TGCGCCAGCAGCTGGCAGACAGGGAACAACTACGAGCAGTACTTC,CASSWQTGNNYEQYF
NA,TRBV3-1,NA,TRBJ2-5,TGTGCCAGCAGCCGGTCGGCTAGCACCCCGCGAGAGACCCAGTACTTC,CASSRSASTPRETQYF
many,TRBV19,NA,TRBJ1-2,TGTGCCAGTACCCAAGTCGGGGGGCGCGAGGATGGCTACACCTTC,CASTQVGGREDGYTF
NA,TRBV6-2/TRBV6-3,NA,TRBJ2-7,TGTGCCAGCAGTGAATCCGGGGCCGAGCAGTACTTC,CASSESGAEQYF
many,TRBV5-1,NA,TRBJ2-1,TGCGCCAGCAGCTTGGTAGGTAGTCGTGCCCACAATGAGCAGTTCTTC,CASSLVGSRAHNEQFF
NA,TRBV7-9,TRBD1,TRBJ1-4,TGTGCCTGGAGGGGGCTCCGAGGGGAAAAACTGTTTTTT,CAWRGLRGEKLFF
NA,TRBV3-1,TRBD1,TRBJ2-1,TGTGCCAGTAGTCCACGAGGCACAGGGGCCATTGAGCAGTTCTTC,CASSPRGTGAIEQFF
NA,TRBV20-1,NA,TRBJ1-1,TGCAGTGTTGACAGGAGCGGTACTGAAGCTTTCTTT,CSVDRSGTEAFF
many,TRBV7-2,NA,TRBJ2-1,TGTGCCAGCAGCTTGTACCGGCTCGGCACACCTTCCTCCTACAATGAGCAGTTCTTC,CASSLYRLGTPSSYNEQFF